This record concerns one TCR beta chain sequence. The authors' processing: For nucleated cells, counts were estimated from reference gene primer amplification. Using immunoSEQ multiplex PCR, the repertoire was profiled, and TCRdb retains in-frame clones only, with some absent. From that table come the V and J calls and clone size; the DNA was used to work out D and trimming. The table shows around 260,000 clones, with more than 75% occurring only once. This specimen belongs to a study of blood T cell repertoires in COVID-19. Overall study: Sites in the United States, Italy and Spain provided acute and convalescent COVID-19 samples. Sources were T cells, B-cell-depleted T cells, or PBMCs; the material itself was cDNA or gDNA.

CDR3 size: 15 residues. Deletions cut 6 bases from V and 2 bases from J, with 14 bases between. Germline V gene sequence: CDR1 WSHSY, CDR2 SAAADI. The chain carries TRBV10-2 and TRBJ1-5; no clear D. The sequencing input was peripheral blood. The sequence derives from a man aged 35 to 55 who had recovered from COVID-19. In DNA form, the CDR3 reads TGCGCCAGCAGCGCCCGCCGAGAGGGCAATCAGCCCCAGCATTTT. Protein sequence: CASSARREGNQPQHF.